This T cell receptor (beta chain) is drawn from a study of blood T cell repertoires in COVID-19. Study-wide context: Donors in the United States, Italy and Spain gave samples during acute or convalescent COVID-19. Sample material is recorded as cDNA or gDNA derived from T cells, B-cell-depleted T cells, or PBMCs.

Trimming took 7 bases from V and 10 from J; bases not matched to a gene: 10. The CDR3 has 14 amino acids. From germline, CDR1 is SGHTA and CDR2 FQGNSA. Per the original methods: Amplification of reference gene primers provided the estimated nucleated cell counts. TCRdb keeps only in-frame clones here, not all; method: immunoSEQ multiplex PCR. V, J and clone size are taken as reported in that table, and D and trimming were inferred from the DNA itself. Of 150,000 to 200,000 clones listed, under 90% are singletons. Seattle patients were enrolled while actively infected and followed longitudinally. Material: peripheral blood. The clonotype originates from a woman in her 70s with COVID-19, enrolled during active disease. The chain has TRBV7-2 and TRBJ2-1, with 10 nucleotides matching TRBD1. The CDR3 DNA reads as TGTGCCAGCACCGTACACGGGACAGGGGTGGAGCAGTTCTTC. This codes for CASTVHGTGVEQFF.